The 26 T cell receptor beta chains presented below share a single source sample, sequenced in a study of blood T cell repertoires in COVID-19. Measured with immunoSEQ multiplex PCR; TCRdb has only the in-frame clones, and not every one. The table shows roughly 140,000 clones, with approximately 78% occurring only once. The sample taken for sequencing was peripheral blood. All receptors derive from a woman older than 75 with acute or convalescent COVID-19.

The chain has TRBV28 and TRBJ1-1, with 7 bases matching TRBD1. The CDR3 loop spans 20 amino acids. CDR1 is MDHEN and CDR2 is SYDVKM in the germline V gene. After removal of 3 bases from V and 1 base from J, the junction contained 20 bases not matched to a gene. In DNA, the CDR3 is TGTGCCAGCAGTTTTACTTCTTTATTCAAACAGGGGTCGGAGAACACTGAAGCTTTCTTT. Translated, it gives CASSFTSLFKQGSENTEAFF.

Only a few counts were recorded for this clone. The chain uses TRBV14 and TRBJ2-5; tentatively, D is TRBD2 (6 bases). CDR1 is SGHDN, CDR2 FVKESK, per germline. The V and J ends lost 5 bases and 2 bases respectively, with 21 bases between them. The CDR3 is 17 residues long. This chain's CDR3 is CASSSSTRASAQETQYF. The CDR3 region has the DNA TGTGCCAGCAGCAGTTCTACAAGGGCTAGCGCTCAAGAGACCCAGTACTTC.

V gene TRBV2 combines with J gene TRBJ1-2; 7 bases map to TRBD1. CDR1 and CDR2 from the germline V gene are SNHLY and FYNNEI. There are 15 residues in the CDR3. V was clipped by 10 bases and J by 6 bases; unmatched bases: 17. CDR3 nucleotides: TGTGCCATATCTCATCCTAAGGGACAGCACCATGGCTACACCTTC. Translation: CAISHPKGQHHGYTF.

This CDR3 is CASSQVGSSYGYTF. As DNA, the CDR3 is TGTGCCAGCAGCCAAGTCGGTAGCAGCTATGGCTACACCTTC. This chain connects TRBV3-1 (or the pseudogene TRBV3-2) to TRBJ1-2; no definite D call. CDR3 size: 14 residues. Between the trimmed V and J ends, which lost 1 base and 4 bases, there was a span of 10 bases. The germline CDR1 and CDR2 sequences are LGHDT and YNNKEL (reference sequence).

The chain is built from TRBV11-2 and TRBJ2-3, with a tentative D call TRBD2 (6 bases). The V end lost 7 bases, the J end lost 3 bases, and 17 bases lay between the germline ends. CDR3 length: 15 amino acids. The germline gives CDR1 SGHAT, CDR2 FQNNGV. The CDR3 region is CASTHLGRGTDTQYF. In DNA, the CDR3 is TGTGCCAGCACCCACCTGGGCCGGGGGACAGATACGCAGTATTTT.

This rearrangement joins TRBV3-1 (or the pseudogene TRBV3-2) to TRBJ1-3; TRBD1 matches 7 bases. This CDR3 region has 15 residues. In germline, CDR1 is LGHDT, CDR2 YNNKEL (reference sequence). V was pared by 4 bases and J by 4 bases, with 7 bases of the junction left unmatched. The CDR3 sequence is CASSRDGQVGNTIYF. CDR3 in DNA: TGTGCCAGCAGCCGGGATGGACAGGTCGGAAACACCATATATTTT.

This clone was observed many times. V gene TRBV5-1 combines with J gene TRBJ2-7; 8 nucleotides align to TRBD2. CDR1 is SGHRS and CDR2 is YFSETQ in the germline V gene. This CDR3 region has 18 residues. Trimming took 2 bases from V and 6 from J; bases not matched to a gene: 19. The CDR3 protein is CASSFRRTSGSPALEQYF. DNA of the CDR3: TGCGCCAGCAGCTTTAGGCGCACTAGCGGCTCCCCAGCTCTCGAGCAGTACTTC.

This chain uses TRBV24-1 with TRBJ2-3; 8 positions agree with TRBD2. This CDR3 has 20 residues. The germline gives CDR1 KGHDR, CDR2 SFDVKD. V was pared by 5 bases and J by 1 base, with 19 bases of the junction left unmatched. The CDR3 DNA is TGTGCCACCAGTGCCCCGGGCCGATCGAAAACTAGCGGAGGCACAGATACGCAGTATTTT. Amino acids: CATSAPGRSKTSGGTDTQYF.

This clone is termed medium-sized (0.01 to 0.1%). J is TRBJ2-7 and V is TRBV19; the match to TRBD2 covers 8 bases. CDR3 length equals 15 residues. Germline V gene lookup returns CDR1 LNHDA and CDR2 SQIVND (reference sequence). The trim removed 7 bases at V and 2 bases at J, leaving 10 bases unmatched. The CDR3, as DNA: TGTGCCAGTATGGGTCATAGCGGGATCGCCTACGAGCAGTACTTC. Protein product: CASMGHSGIAYEQYF.

This clone was observed a single time. The CDR3 DNA is TGTGCCAGCAGTCGGACAGCTGATTATAGCAATCAGCCCCAGCATTTT. The encoded protein is CASSRTADYSNQPQHF. The chain uses TRBV27 and TRBJ1-5; TRBD1 is a possible D gene (6 bases). The germline gives CDR1 MNHEY, CDR2 SMNVEV (reference sequence). The CDR3 is made up of 16 amino acids. Trimming took 5 bases from V and 0 from J, leaving 14 bases between them.

This clone occurred many times. The CDR3 coding sequence is TGTGCCAGCAGTTCCGGGACAGGCCCTGAAGCTTTCTTT. This encodes CASSSGTGPEAFF. The chain couples TRBV11-2 to TRBJ1-1, with 8 bases lining up with TRBD1. The ends lost 6 bases at V and 6 bases at J; junction bases unmatched: 6. This CDR3 has 13 residues. The germline CDR1 and CDR2 sequences are SGHAT and FQNNGV. Filled out from reference TRBV11-2 and TRBJ1-1, the complete variable domain reads EAGVAQSPRYKIIEKRQSVAFWCNPISGHATLYWYQQILGQGPKLLIQFQNNGVVDDSQLPKDRFSAERLKGVDSTLKIQPAKLEDSAVYLCASSSGTGPEAFFGQGTRLTVV.

This clone has only a few counts. The rearrangement uses TRBV28 and TRBJ1-1; D remains ambiguous. The CDR3 length is 13 residues. In germline, CDR1 is MDHEN, CDR2 SYDVKM. Trimming cost V 6 bases and J 6 bases, with 14 bases left between them. The DNA of the CDR3 is TGTGCCAGCAGCCCTTTTGGGGAGCCTGAAGCTTTCTTT. As protein: CASSPFGEPEAFF.

The chain couples TRBV10-1 to TRBJ1-6, with TRBD1 as a possible D gene (5 bases). Germline V CDR1 and CDR2: WNHNN, SYGVQD (reference sequence). V gave up 6 bases and J gave up 5 bases, with 20 bases separating them. The CDR3 spans 17 residues. CDR3 coding DNA: TGCGCCAGCAGCCCCACCCAACCAGGGTACCATAATTCACCCCTCCACTTT. Protein: CASSPTQPGYHNSPLHF.

The gene calls are TRBV10-3 and TRBJ2-7, with TRBD2 matching 7 bases. From germline, CDR1 is ENHRY and CDR2 SYGVKD. With 5 bases clipped from V and 2 bases from J, the junction kept 6 bases outside the gene matches. This CDR3 is 14 amino acids long. The CDR3 sequence: CAISSGTQTYEQYF. DNA for the CDR3: TGTGCCATCAGTAGCGGGACTCAGACCTACGAGCAGTACTTC.

Only a few counts were recorded for this clone. The chain joins TRBV19 to TRBJ1-1; 7 nucleotides agree with TRBD1. J was trimmed by 4 bases and V by 3 bases; bases with no gene match: 5. CDR3 size: 14 residues. From germline, CDR1 is LNHDA and CDR2 SQIVND (reference sequence). The CDR3 spells CASSIGAGGTEAFF. The CDR3 nucleotides read TGTGCCAGTAGTATCGGTGCAGGGGGCACTGAAGCTTTCTTT. The variable domain in full, completed from reference TRBV19 and TRBJ1-1, reads DGGITQSPKYLFRKEGQNVTLSCEQNLNHDAMYWYRQDPGQGLRLIYYSQIVNDFQKGDIAEGYSVSREKKESFPLTVTSAQKNPTAFYLCASSIGAGGTEAFFGQGTRLTVV.

The V and J genes are TRBV11-2 and TRBJ2-3, with 7 bases identical to TRBD2. This CDR3 spans 16 amino acids. CDR1 is SGHAT, CDR2 FQNNGV, per germline. The J segment lost 1 base and the V segment lost 2 bases, leaving 6 bases of the junction unmatched. The CDR3 region is CASSLSGLDGTDTQYF. The CDR3 DNA reads as TGTGCCAGCAGCTTATCAGGACTAGACGGCACAGATACGCAGTATTTT. Variable domain in full (rest from reference TRBV11-2 and TRBJ2-3): EAGVAQSPRYKIIEKRQSVAFWCNPISGHATLYWYQQILGQGPKLLIQFQNNGVVDDSQLPKDRFSAERLKGVDSTLKIQPAKLEDSAVYLCASSLSGLDGTDTQYFGPGTRLTVL.

V and J are TRBV30 and TRBJ2-1; a weak D match, TRBD2 (6 bases). The CDR3 runs to 12 residues. CDR1 and CDR2 (germline): GTSNPN, SVGIG (reference sequence). The CDR3 nucleotides are TGTTCCTCGACCCCCTCGGAGGGGCGCTGGTTCTTC. Its protein is CSSTPSEGRWFF.

CDR3 bases: TGTGCCAGCAGCGCGGGACAGGTACTTAACTATGGCTACACCTTC. Translated: CASSAGQVLNYGYTF. The chain recombines TRBV5-6 with TRBJ1-2, with 8 bases fitting TRBD1. Trimming at V came to 4 bases and at J to 1 base, leaving 6 bases not matched to a gene. The CDR3 is 15 amino acids. CDR1 SGHDT and CDR2 YYEEEE come from the germline V gene. Full variable domain (missing parts from reference TRBV5-6 and TRBJ1-2): DAGVTQSPTHLIKTRGQQVTLRCSPKSGHDTVSWYQQALGQGPQFIFQYYEEEERQRGNFPDRFSGHQFPNYSSELNVNALLLGDSALYLCASSAGQVLNYGYTFGSGTRLTVV.

The V call is TRBV6-5, the J call TRBJ2-7; D ambiguous. The CDR3 is 15 amino acids. Germline V gives CDR1 MNHEY, CDR2 SVGAGI. Trimming removed 7 bases from V and 2 bases from J, with 18 bases in between. The CDR3 coding sequence is TGTGCCAGCATGGTGGGCCCCATTACTGCCTACGAGCAGTACTTC. Translation: CASMVGPITAYEQYF.

This rearrangement joins TRBV5-1 to TRBJ2-2; weak D call: TRBD1 (6 bases). The CDR3 is 15 residues long. Germline V gene data show CDR1 as SGHRS and CDR2 as YFSETQ. The V end lost 2 bases, the J end lost 6 bases, and 14 bases lay between the germline ends. CDR3 sequence (DNA): TGCGCCAGCAGCTTCAGGGGTCGGTGGGCCGGGGAGCTGTTTTTT. Its protein product is CASSFRGRWAGELFF.

This rearrangement joins TRBV19 to TRBJ1-5, with 7 bases aligning to TRBD1. Germline-derived CDR1 and CDR2 are LNHDA and SQIVND (reference sequence). The trim removed 9 bases at V and 3 bases at J, leaving 17 bases unmatched. The CDR3 is 17 amino acids. CDR3 in DNA: TGTGCCAGCAAAGCGACAGGGAGTTTTGGGGCCAATCAGCCCCAGCATTTT. This encodes CASKATGSFGANQPQHF.

The chain has TRBV29-1 and TRBJ2-7; 7 nucleotides match TRBD2. After removal of 6 bases from V and 5 bases from J, the junction contained 13 bases not matched to a gene. The CDR3 is 14 residues long. CDR1 and CDR2 (germline): SQVTM, ANQGSEA. The CDR3 loop is CSVDGLVGLDEQYF. The CDR3 DNA reads as TGCAGCGTGGATGGACTAGTTGGTCTCGACGAGCAGTACTTC.

This clone was seen more than once but under ten times. The chain has TRBV5-6 and TRBJ1-3, with D uncertain. Looked up from germline, CDR1 is SGHDT and CDR2 is YYEEEE. V lost 1 base and J lost 1, with 15 bases in between. The CDR3 totals 17 residues. The CDR3 region is CASSLFRHLSSGNTIYF. CDR3 nucleotide sequence: TGTGCCAGCAGCTTGTTCCGACATCTATCTTCTGGAAACACCATATATTTT.

V gene TRBV28 combines with J gene TRBJ2-1; 8 bases align to TRBD2. Trimming at V came to 6 bases and at J to 10 bases, leaving 5 bases not matched to a gene. Per the germline V gene, CDR1 is MDHEN and CDR2 is SYDVKM. This CDR3 has 12 amino acids. For the CDR3, the DNA is TGTGCCAGCAGAAGACTAGCGAGGGAGCAGTTCTTC. It is translated as CASRRLAREQFF.

The chain recombines TRBV19 with TRBJ2-2; the match to TRBD2 covers 12 bases. Germline lookup yields CDR1 LNHDA and CDR2 SQIVND (reference sequence). The CDR3 spans 16 residues. V lost 4 bases and J lost 7; bases outside the gene matches: 7. As DNA, the CDR3 is TGTGCCAGTAGTAGGACTAGCGGGGAACTAGGCGGGGAGCTGTTTTTT. This gives the protein CASSRTSGELGGELFF.

The chain joins TRBV10-2 to TRBJ2-3; 13 bases agree with TRBD2. This CDR3 has 15 residues. The V and J ends lost 6 bases and 2 bases, in that order; junction bases with no gene match: 2. The V gene's germline CDR1 is WSHSY and CDR2 SAAADI. The CDR3 loop reads CASRGLAGTTDTQYF. As DNA, the CDR3 is TGCGCCAGCAGGGGACTAGCGGGAACCACAGATACGCAGTATTTT.